The 32 T cell receptor beta chains presented below share a single source sample, sequenced in a study of blood T cells in healthy people across ages. With a J-beta primer mix and a sample-barcoded 5' primer, a second PCR ran roughly 7 to 11 cycles. TCRdb redid the calling of the 5' RACE reads with MiXCR, one entry per CDR3 protein. The sample consists of some 730,000 distinct CDR3 sequences, 22% of them appearing once. The material sequenced was blood. The origin of the receptors is a man between 65 and 79 years old in good health.

This clonotype has more than one count but fewer than ten. The CDR3: CAISEFGRENTDTQYF. CDR3 sequence (DNA): TGTGCCATCAGTGAGTTCGGGCGGGAGAACACAGATACGCAGTATTTT. This chain connects TRBV10-3 to TRBJ2-3, with 7 positions matching TRBD2. V dropped 1 base and J dropped 2; count of bases not matched to a gene: 6. The CDR3 length is 16 residues. The germline CDR1 and CDR2 sequences are ENHRY and SYGVKD.

There are a few counts of this clonotype. The chain employs TRBV20-1 and TRBJ2-1; D remains ambiguous. The germline V gene encodes CDR1 DFQATT and CDR2 SNEGSKA (reference sequence). This CDR3 comprises 15 residues. Trimming pared 6 bases from V and 4 bases from J, leaving 19 bases between. CDR3 sequence: CSAPILGRSYNEQFF. CDR3 sequence (DNA): TGCAGTGCCCCGATCTTAGGAAGATCGTACAATGAGCAGTTCTTC.

This clonotype came up a few times. This chain connects TRBV9 to TRBJ2-3, with D possibly TRBD2 on 6 matching bases. CDR3 length: 15 residues. Trimming left V 4 bases short and J 8 bases short, with 20 bases between. Germline values: CDR1 SGDLS, CDR2 YYNGEE. The CDR3 DNA sequence: TGTGCCAGCAGCCGGTCCGGGACTCCCACGTCTACGCAGTATTTT. It yields the protein CASSRSGTPTSTQYF.

This chain joins TRBV6-1 and TRBJ1-2; D possibly corresponds to TRBD1 (5 bases). Germline CDR1 reads MNHNS; CDR2 reads SASEGT. The V gene lost 1 base and the J gene lost 3 bases, with 12 bases spanning the gap. The CDR3 loop spans 15 amino acids. This CDR3 is CASSEVTRGHYGYTF. As DNA, the CDR3 is TGTGCCAGCAGTGAAGTGACTAGGGGCCACTATGGCTACACCTTC.

This clonotype came up a few times. At one boundary the junction diverges from the germline segment, which might be a read error. The chain uses TRBV2 and TRBJ2-2, with a weak D call TRBD2 (6 bases). Germline V gene lookup returns CDR1 SNHLY and CDR2 FYNNEI. The CDR3 extends over 15 amino acids. The CDR3 protein is CASYFPTGVTGEPFF. Written as DNA, the CDR3 is TGTGCCAGCTACTTTCCTACGGGGGTTACCGGGGAGCCGTTTTTT.

This clonotype was detected a few times. The V and J genes are TRBV20-1 and TRBJ2-1; 12 bases map to TRBD2. Germline-derived CDR1 and CDR2 are DFQATT and SNEGSKA (reference sequence). J gave up 6 bases and V 0 bases, and 9 bases lay outside the gene matches. The CDR3 loop spans 17 amino acids. CDR3 region: CSARDLQTSGRSNEQFF. In DNA form, the CDR3 reads TGCAGTGCTAGAGATCTCCAGACTAGCGGGAGAAGCAATGAGCAGTTCTTC.

V is TRBV6-2 or TRBV6-3 and J is TRBJ2-7; D ambiguous. CDR3 length equals 14 residues. Trimming shortened V by 2 bases and J by 2 bases, and 10 bases separated the two germline ends. Germline-derived CDR1 and CDR2 are MNHEY and SVGEGT. Here the CDR3 reads CASSYTRIPYEQYF. DNA for the CDR3: TGTGCCAGCAGTTACACGCGGATCCCCTACGAGCAGTACTTC.

The rearrangement uses TRBV7-9 and TRBJ2-5; TRBD2 is a possible D gene (5 bases). The end of the DNA aligns better with TRBJ2-1, so the J call may be wrong. Per the germline V gene, CDR1 is SEHNR and CDR2 is FQNEAQ (reference sequence). CDR3 length: 16 residues. CDR3 DNA: TGTGCCAGCAGCTTAGTTGGACTGAAAATCCCCAATGAGCAGTTCTTC. Translated, it gives CASSLVGLKIPNEQFF.

This clonotype has only a few counts. The chain recombines TRBV3-1 with TRBJ1-5; possible D gene TRBD1, 6 bases. Per germline, CDR1 LGHDT and CDR2 YNNKEL (reference sequence). The CDR3 contains 14 residues. Trimming cost V 3 bases and J 4 bases, with 10 bases left between them. CDR3 sequence (DNA): TGTGCCAGCAGCCACGGGACACTAAATCAGCCCCAGCATTTT. It translates to CASSHGTLNQPQHF.

This clonotype has a handful of counts. The junction departs from germline at one end; a sequencing error may be responsible. V usage is TRBV10-2 and J usage is TRBJ2-3, with D maybe TRBD1 (5 bases). CDR1 WSHSY and CDR2 SAAADI come from the germline V gene. The CDR3 extends over 13 amino acids. The CDR3 DNA reads TGCGCCAGCAGTGAGAGTCGGCAGGGTACCATGGATTTT. As protein: CASSESRQGTMDF.

This clonotype was found many times. The chain combines TRBV24-1 with TRBJ2-5; the D is unclear. Trimming left V 4 bases short and J 5 bases short, with 16 bases between. CDR1 is KGHDR and CDR2 is SFDVKD in the germline V gene. This CDR3 contains 15 residues. DNA of the CDR3: TGTGCCACCAGTGACGCCCTAGGCCCCGCGGAGACCCAGTACTTC. Protein: CATSDALGPAETQYF.

A word on this clonotype: This is likely a read error, given that the CDR3 carries no conserved phenylalanine or tryptophan at its end. CDR3 sequence: CASSSAGEEQYV. CDR3 in DNA: TGTGCCAGCAGCTCTGCAGGGGAAGAGCAGTACGTC. The gene calls are TRBV5-5 and TRBJ2-5, with D perhaps TRBD1 (6 bases). From germline, CDR1 is SGHKS and CDR2 YYEKEE (reference sequence). Trimming pared 3 bases from V and 11 bases from J, leaving 14 bases between. The CDR3 totals 12 residues.

CDR3 nucleotide sequence: TGCAGCGTCCTAGGGCAGTCCTACAATGAGCAGTTCTTC. Residues: CSVLGQSYNEQFF. The rearrangement links TRBV29-1 to TRBJ2-1, with D hard to call. The germline CDR1 and CDR2 sequences are SQVTM and ANQGSEA. Trimming took off 6 bases at V and 1 base at J, with 10 bases between the two ends. The length of the CDR3 is 13 residues.

The genes are TRBV20-1 and TRBJ2-5; 8 bases are a match to TRBD2. Unmatched junction bases numbered 7, after V lost 3 bases and J lost 1 base. The CDR3 runs to 15 residues. The germline CDR1 and CDR2 sequences are DFQATT and SNEGSKA (reference sequence). The CDR3 sequence: CSARAMTSAQETQYF. The CDR3 nucleotides are TGCAGTGCTAGGGCCATGACTAGCGCCCAAGAGACCCAGTACTTC.

The chain recombines TRBV20-1 with TRBJ1-2, with 9 bases that match TRBD1. V gave up 0 bases and J gave up 1 base; unmatched junction bases: 3. Germline V gene data show CDR1 as DFQATT and CDR2 as SNEGSKA (reference sequence). The CDR3 length is 15 residues. The CDR3 reads CSARDRTGVNYGYTF. In DNA, the CDR3 is TGCAGTGCTAGAGATCGGACAGGGGTTAACTATGGCTACACCTTC.

This clonotype was seen only a few times. V is TRBV6-5 and J is TRBJ2-7, with D possibly TRBD1 on 6 matching bases. The germline CDR1 and CDR2 sequences are MNHEY and SVGAGI. V was shortened by 0 bases and J by 2 bases, with 11 bases between the two germline ends. The CDR3 has 15 residues. CDR3 sequence reads: CASSYSGTNTYEQYF. The CDR3 DNA follows: TGTGCCAGCAGTTACTCCGGGACAAACACCTACGAGCAGTACTTC.

In its sample, this clonotype was seen a few times. The rearrangement joins TRBV5-1 to TRBJ2-1, with D possibly matching TRBD1 (5 bases). The CDR3 extends over 17 amino acids. Trimming cost V 2 bases and J 5 bases, with 20 bases left between them. The germline V gene encodes CDR1 SGHRS and CDR2 YFSETQ. The CDR3 loop reads CASSFSGARKAHNEQFF. The CDR3, as DNA: TGCGCCAGCAGCTTTTCTGGGGCTAGGAAGGCCCACAATGAGCAGTTCTTC. Based on the CDR3 plus reference TRBV5-1 and TRBJ2-1, the full variable domain is KAGVTQTPRYLIKTRGQQVTLSCSPISGHRSVSWYQQTPGQGLQFLFEYFSETQRNKGNFPGRFSGRQFSNSRSEMNVSTLELGDSALYLCASSFSGARKAHNEQFFGPGTRLTVL.

This clonotype was counted ten times or more. DNA of the CDR3: TGTGCCAGTCAATTCCCGGGACAAACAGAAGCTTTCTTT. Amino acids: CASQFPGQTEAFF. The chain is built from TRBV6-5 and TRBJ1-1; possibly TRBD1 for D (6 bases). This CDR3 is built from 13 residues. Per germline, CDR1 MNHEY and CDR2 SVGAGI. The germline V and J ends were trimmed by 9 bases and 8 bases, with 19 bases remaining between them.

This chain links TRBV12-3 or TRBV12-4 with TRBJ1-2; D not certain. The CDR3 covers 15 residues. V lost 3 bases, J lost 6 bases, and 17 bases lay in between. The CDR3 DNA sequence: TGTGCCAGCAGTTTGTCGGGGAGAGGGCTGGATGGCTACACCTTC. Protein: CASSLSGRGLDGYTF.

The V gene is TRBV19, the J gene TRBJ2-3; D remains ambiguous. From germline, CDR1 is LNHDA and CDR2 SQIVND (reference sequence). The CDR3 spans 13 residues. V lost 4 bases and J 0 bases, leaving 5 bases between the germline ends. The CDR3 DNA reads as TGTGCCAGTAGTAGGCAGAGCACAGATACGCAGTATTTT. It yields the protein CASSRQSTDTQYF.

This clonotype turned up a few times. The rearrangement joins TRBV3-1 to TRBJ2-6; D is possibly TRBD1 (6 bases). Trimming pared 4 bases from V and 0 bases from J, leaving 22 bases between. Per germline, CDR1 LGHDT and CDR2 YNNKEL (reference sequence). The CDR3 runs 20 residues. Here the CDR3 reads CASSPQGGAGASSGANVLTF. CDR3 DNA: TGTGCCAGCAGCCCGCAGGGTGGGGCAGGGGCTAGCTCTGGGGCCAACGTCCTGACTTTC.

The rearrangement uses TRBV20-1 and TRBJ2-7, with 7 nucleotides matching TRBD1. The CDR3 runs 14 residues. Germline V lookup: CDR1 DFQATT, CDR2 SNEGSKA (reference sequence). After removal of 4 bases from V and 3 bases from J, the junction contained 9 bases not matched to a gene. The CDR3 here is CSAKAGTANYEQYF. CDR3 DNA sequence: TGCAGTGCTAAAGCCGGGACAGCTAACTACGAGCAGTACTTC.

The CDR3 here is CASSLAAAGVPYEQYF. CDR3 sequence (DNA): TGTGCCAGCAGCTTAGCGGCGGCGGGGGTTCCCTACGAGCAGTACTTC. The rearrangement links TRBV7-9 to TRBJ2-1; 7 positions match TRBD2. Gene TRBJ2-7 matches the end of the DNA better, so the J call may be wrong. CDR1 and CDR2 from the germline V gene are SEHNR and FQNEAQ (reference sequence). The CDR3 is 16 residues long.

The chain employs TRBV10-2 and TRBJ2-3; 9 bases map to TRBD2. Trimming took 4 bases from V and 0 from J; bases not matched to a gene: 5. Germline-derived CDR1 and CDR2 are WSHSY and SAAADI. This CDR3 has 16 residues. CDR3 bases: TGCGCCAGCAGTGTGCGGGGGGGCTCTAGCACAGATACGCAGTATTTT. This codes for CASSVRGGSSTDTQYF.

The V call is TRBV9, the J call TRBJ2-5; maybe TRBD2 (6 bases). The J call may not be correct, given that the DNA end is closer to TRBJ2-7. Germline lookup yields CDR1 SGDLS and CDR2 YYNGEE. CDR3 length: 15 amino acids. In DNA form, the CDR3 reads TGTGCCAGCAGCGTAGAAACAGCGGGTTCCTACGAGCAGTACTTC. It yields the protein CASSVETAGSYEQYF.

This clonotype was seen a few times. The chain recombines TRBV5-5 with TRBJ1-2; D is uncertain. From germline, CDR1 is SGHKS and CDR2 YYEKEE (reference sequence). V lost 1 base, J lost 0 bases, and 13 bases lay in between. This CDR3 region has 16 residues. The CDR3 DNA reads TGTGCCAGCAGCTTGAAAGGTGCCGGAGCTAACTATGGCTACACCTTC. This sequence encodes CASSLKGAGANYGYTF.

The gene calls are TRBV12-3 or TRBV12-4 and TRBJ1-4; D may be TRBD1 (6 bases). The CDR3 covers 17 residues. The V gene lost 5 bases and the J gene lost 8 bases, with 24 bases spanning the gap. The CDR3 sequence is CASSGIGTGTKGEKLFF. CDR3 bases: TGTGCCAGCAGTGGAATCGGCACAGGGACTAAAGGGGAAAAACTGTTTTTT.

This clonotype occurred many times. This chain joins TRBV6-6 and TRBJ2-5; D may match TRBD1 or TRBD2 (7 bases each). The length of the CDR3 is 15 residues. CDR1 MNHNY and CDR2 SVGAGI come from the germline V gene (reference sequence). Deletions cut 5 bases from V and 2 bases from J, with 15 bases between. CDR3 bases: TGTGCCAGCAGTCCCCGACAGGGAGGGCAAGAGACCCAGTACTTC. As protein: CASSPRQGGQETQYF.

This clonotype was recorded a few times. The chain is built from TRBV29-1 and TRBJ2-6, with a possible D match to TRBD1 (5 bases). This CDR3 has 14 residues. Germline values: CDR1 SQVTM, CDR2 ANQGSEA. The V gene lost 6 bases and the J gene lost 4 bases, with 13 bases spanning the gap. The CDR3 DNA sequence: TGCAGCGTAGCAACAGGCTTGGGGGCCAACGTCCTGACTTTC. This gives the protein CSVATGLGANVLTF.

This clonotype was recorded only once. The chain links TRBV11-2 to TRBJ1-2, with 7 bases that match TRBD1. This CDR3 spans 14 amino acids. After removal of 5 bases from V and 3 bases from J, the junction contained 6 bases not matched to a gene. CDR1 is SGHAT, CDR2 FQNNGV, per germline. CDR3 DNA sequence: TGTGCCAGCAGCATTGAAGGGGGCTACTATGGCTACACCTTC. Its translation is CASSIEGGYYGYTF.

The rearrangement links TRBV12-3 or TRBV12-4 to TRBJ1-5; D is unresolved. The V end was cut by 6 bases, the J end by 0 bases, with 12 bases between. This CDR3 is built from 15 residues. CDR3 sequence reads: CASSPVGPSNQPQHF. The CDR3 DNA reads TGTGCCAGCAGCCCCGTCGGACCTAGCAATCAGCCCCAGCATTTT.

At least ten counts were recorded for this clonotype. This chain connects TRBV20-1 to TRBJ2-5, with D possibly TRBD2 on 6 matching bases. V lost 1 base and J 1 base, leaving 10 bases between the germline ends. The CDR3 spans 14 residues. In germline, CDR1 is DFQATT, CDR2 SNEGSKA (reference sequence). The CDR3 protein is CSARVPGVQETQYF. The CDR3 region has the DNA TGCAGTGCTAGAGTGCCGGGGGTCCAAGAGACCCAGTACTTC.